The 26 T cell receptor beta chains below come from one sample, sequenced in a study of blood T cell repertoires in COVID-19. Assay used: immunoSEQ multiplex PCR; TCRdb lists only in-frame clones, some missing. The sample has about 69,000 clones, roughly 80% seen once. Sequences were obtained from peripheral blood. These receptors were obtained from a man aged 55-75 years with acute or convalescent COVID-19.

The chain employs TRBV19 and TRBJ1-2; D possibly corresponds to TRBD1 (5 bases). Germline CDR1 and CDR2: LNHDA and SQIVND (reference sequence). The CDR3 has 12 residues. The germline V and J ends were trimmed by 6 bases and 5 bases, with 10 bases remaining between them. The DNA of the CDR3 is TGTGCCAGTAGGAAACAGGATTATGGCTACACCTTC. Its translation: CASRKQDYGYTF.

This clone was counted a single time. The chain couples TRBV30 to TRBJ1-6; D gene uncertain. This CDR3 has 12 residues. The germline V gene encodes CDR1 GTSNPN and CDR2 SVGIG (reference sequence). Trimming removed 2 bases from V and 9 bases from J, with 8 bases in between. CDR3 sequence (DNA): TGTGCCTGGAGTCCTGCAGGTTCACCCCTCCACTTT. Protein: CAWSPAGSPLHF.

Written as DNA, the CDR3 is TGTGCCAGCGCCTTAGGGACACCCCGGGACTATGGCTACACCTTC. Translated: CASALGTPRDYGYTF. J is TRBJ1-2 and V is TRBV19; a weak D match, TRBD1 (6 bases). The CDR3 consists of 15 residues. Germline assignment: CDR1 LNHDA and CDR2 SQIVND (reference sequence). Between the trimmed V and J ends, which lost 9 bases and 3 bases, there was a span of 20 bases.

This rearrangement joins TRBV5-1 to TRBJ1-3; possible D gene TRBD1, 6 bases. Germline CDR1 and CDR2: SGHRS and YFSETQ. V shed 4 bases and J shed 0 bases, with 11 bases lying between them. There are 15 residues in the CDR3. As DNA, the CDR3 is TGCGCCAGCAGCACCGGGGGGGCCTCTGGAAACACCATATATTTT. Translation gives CASSTGGASGNTIYF.

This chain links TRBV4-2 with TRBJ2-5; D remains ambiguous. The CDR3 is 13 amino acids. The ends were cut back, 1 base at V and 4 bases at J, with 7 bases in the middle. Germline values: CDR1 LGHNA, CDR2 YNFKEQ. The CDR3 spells CASSQGLLETQYF. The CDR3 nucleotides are TGTGCCAGCAGCCAAGGTCTCCTAGAGACCCAGTACTTC.

The CDR3 reads CASSYSTELNYGYTF. In nucleotides, the CDR3 is TGTGCCAGCAGTTACTCTACAGAACTTAACTATGGCTACACCTTC. The chain has TRBV6-2 or TRBV6-3 and TRBJ1-2; D is ambiguous. The CDR3 has 15 amino acids. Germline loops: CDR1 MNHEY, CDR2 SVGEGT. V dropped 0 bases and J dropped 1 base, with 9 bases sitting between them.

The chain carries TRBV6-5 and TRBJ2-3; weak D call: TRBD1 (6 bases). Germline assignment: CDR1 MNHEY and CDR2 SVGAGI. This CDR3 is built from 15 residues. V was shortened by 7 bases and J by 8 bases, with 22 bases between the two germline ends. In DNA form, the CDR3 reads TGTGCCAGCAATAGGGGGTGGAGTGAGGGAGCTACGCAGTATTTT. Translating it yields CASNRGWSEGATQYF.

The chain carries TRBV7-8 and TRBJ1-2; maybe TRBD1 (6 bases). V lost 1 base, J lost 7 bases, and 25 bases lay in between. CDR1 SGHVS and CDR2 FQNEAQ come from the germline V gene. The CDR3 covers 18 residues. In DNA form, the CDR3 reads TGTGCCAGCAGCTTAGAAATCGGGGGGCGAGGTCGCGAGCCTGGCTACACCTTC. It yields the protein CASSLEIGGRGREPGYTF.

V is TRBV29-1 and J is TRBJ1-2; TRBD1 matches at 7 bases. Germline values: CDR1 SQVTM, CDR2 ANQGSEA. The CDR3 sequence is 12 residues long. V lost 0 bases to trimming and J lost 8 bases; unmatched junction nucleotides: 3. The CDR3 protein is CSVEDRQGGYTF. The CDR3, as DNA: TGCAGCGTTGAAGATAGACAGGGAGGCTACACCTTC.

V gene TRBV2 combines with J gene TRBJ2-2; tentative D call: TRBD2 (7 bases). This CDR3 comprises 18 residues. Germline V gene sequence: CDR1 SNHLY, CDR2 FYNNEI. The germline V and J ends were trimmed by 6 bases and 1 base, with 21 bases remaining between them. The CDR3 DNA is TGTGCCAGCAGAGCCGCCCATGACGGGGGGCTGAACACCGGGGAGCTGTTTTTT. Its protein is CASRAAHDGGLNTGELFF.

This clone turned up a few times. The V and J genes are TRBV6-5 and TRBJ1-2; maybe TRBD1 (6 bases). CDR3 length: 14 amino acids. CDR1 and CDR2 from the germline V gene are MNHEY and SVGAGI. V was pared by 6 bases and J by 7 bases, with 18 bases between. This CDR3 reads CASSRDPGDAGYTF. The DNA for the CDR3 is TGTGCCAGCAGCCGTGATCCAGGGGATGCTGGCTACACCTTC.

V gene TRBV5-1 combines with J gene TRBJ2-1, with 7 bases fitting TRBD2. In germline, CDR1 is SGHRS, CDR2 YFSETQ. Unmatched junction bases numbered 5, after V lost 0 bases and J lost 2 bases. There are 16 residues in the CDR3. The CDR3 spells CASSLEPGGAYNEQFF. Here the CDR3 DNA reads TGCGCCAGCAGCTTGGAACCGGGGGGTGCCTACAATGAGCAGTTCTTC.

This CDR3 reads CASSPPGTSGIRETQYF. DNA for the CDR3: TGTGCCAGCTCACCACCCGGGACTAGCGGAATCCGCGAGACCCAGTACTTC. This rearrangement joins TRBV18 to TRBJ2-5; 11 nucleotides line up with TRBD2. The length of the CDR3 is 17 residues. Germline CDR1 is KGHSH and CDR2 is LQKENI. V was pared by 0 bases and J by 5 bases, with 8 bases of the junction left unmatched.

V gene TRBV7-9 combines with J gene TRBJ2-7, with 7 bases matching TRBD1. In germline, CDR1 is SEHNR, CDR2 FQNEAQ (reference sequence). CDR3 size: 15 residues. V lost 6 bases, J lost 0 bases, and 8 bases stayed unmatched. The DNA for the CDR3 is TGTGCCAGCAGATCGACAGGGTCTACCTCCTACGAGCAGTACTTC. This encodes CASRSTGSTSYEQYF.

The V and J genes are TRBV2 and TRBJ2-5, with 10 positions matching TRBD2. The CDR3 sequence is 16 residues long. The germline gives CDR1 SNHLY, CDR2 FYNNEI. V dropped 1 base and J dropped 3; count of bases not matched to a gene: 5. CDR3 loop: CASSEELAGTEETQYF. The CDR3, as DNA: TGTGCCAGCAGTGAAGAACTAGCGGGGACCGAAGAGACCCAGTACTTC.

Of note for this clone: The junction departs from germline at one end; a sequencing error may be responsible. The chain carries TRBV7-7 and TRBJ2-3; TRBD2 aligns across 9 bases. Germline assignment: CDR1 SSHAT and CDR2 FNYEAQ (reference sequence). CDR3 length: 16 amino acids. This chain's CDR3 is CASSLSRVSGGDTQYF. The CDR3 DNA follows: TGTGCTAGCAGCTTAAGTAGGGTTAGCGGGGGAGATACGCAGTATTTT.

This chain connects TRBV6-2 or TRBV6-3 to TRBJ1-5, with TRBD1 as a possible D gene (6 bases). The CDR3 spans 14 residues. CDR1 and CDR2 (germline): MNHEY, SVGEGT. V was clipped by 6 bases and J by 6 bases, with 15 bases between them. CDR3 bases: TGTGCCAGCAGCTTACAGGGTTTCGGTCAGCCCCAGCATTTT. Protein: CASSLQGFGQPQHF.

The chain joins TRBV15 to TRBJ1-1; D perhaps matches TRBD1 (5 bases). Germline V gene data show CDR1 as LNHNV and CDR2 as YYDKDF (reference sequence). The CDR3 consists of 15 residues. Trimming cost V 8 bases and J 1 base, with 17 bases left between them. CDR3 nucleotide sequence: TGTGCCACCGGAGAGGGACGGCGGGAGAACACTGAAGCTTTCTTT. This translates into CATGEGRRENTEAFF.

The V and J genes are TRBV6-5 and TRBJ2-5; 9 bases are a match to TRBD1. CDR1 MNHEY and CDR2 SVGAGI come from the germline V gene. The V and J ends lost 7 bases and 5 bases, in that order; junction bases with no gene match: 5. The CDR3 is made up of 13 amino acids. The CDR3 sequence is CASKQGAFETQYF. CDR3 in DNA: TGTGCCAGCAAACAGGGGGCCTTCGAGACCCAGTACTTC.

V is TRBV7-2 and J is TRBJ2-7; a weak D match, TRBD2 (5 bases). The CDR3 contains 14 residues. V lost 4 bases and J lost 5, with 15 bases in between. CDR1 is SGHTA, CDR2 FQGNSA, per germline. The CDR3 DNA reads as TGTGCCAGCAGCTACCTACGGGGTATCGACGAGCAGTACTTC. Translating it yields CASSYLRGIDEQYF.

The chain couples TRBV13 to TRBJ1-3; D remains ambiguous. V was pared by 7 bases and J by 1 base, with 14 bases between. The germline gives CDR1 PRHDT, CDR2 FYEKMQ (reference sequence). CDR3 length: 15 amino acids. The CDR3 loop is CASTSGVISGNTIYF. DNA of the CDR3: TGTGCCAGCACCTCGGGAGTAATATCTGGAAACACCATATATTTT. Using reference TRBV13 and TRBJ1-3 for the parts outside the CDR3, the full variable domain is AAGVIQSPRHLIKEKRETATLKCYPIPRHDTVYWYQQGPGQDPQFLISFYEKMQSDKGSIPDRFSAQQFSDYHSELNMSSLELGDSALYFCASTSGVISGNTIYFGEGSWLTVV.

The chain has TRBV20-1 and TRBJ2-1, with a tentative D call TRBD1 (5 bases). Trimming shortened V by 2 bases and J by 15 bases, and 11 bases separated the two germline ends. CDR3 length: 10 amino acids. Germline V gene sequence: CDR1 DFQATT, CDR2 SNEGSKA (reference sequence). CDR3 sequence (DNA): TGCAGTGCTAGATTGACAGAGTGGTTCTTC. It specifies CSARLTEWFF.

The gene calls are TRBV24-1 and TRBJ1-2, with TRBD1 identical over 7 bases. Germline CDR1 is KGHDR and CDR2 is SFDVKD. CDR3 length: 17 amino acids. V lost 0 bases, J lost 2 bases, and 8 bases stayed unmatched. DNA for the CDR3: TGTGCCACCAGTGATTTGCACGGGAGACAGGGAAACTATGGCTACACCTTC. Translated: CATSDLHGRQGNYGYTF.

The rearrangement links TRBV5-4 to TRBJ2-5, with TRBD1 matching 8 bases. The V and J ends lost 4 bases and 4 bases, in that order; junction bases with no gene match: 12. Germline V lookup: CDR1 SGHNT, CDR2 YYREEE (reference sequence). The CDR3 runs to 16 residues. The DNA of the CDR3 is TGTGCCAGCAGCACGGACAGGGTGGGATTAAGAGAGACCCAGTACTTC. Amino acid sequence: CASSTDRVGLRETQYF.

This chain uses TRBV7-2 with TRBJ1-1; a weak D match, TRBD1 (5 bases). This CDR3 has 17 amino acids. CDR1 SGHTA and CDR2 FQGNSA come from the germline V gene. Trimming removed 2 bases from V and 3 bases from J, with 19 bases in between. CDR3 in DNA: TGTGCCAGCAGCTTAACTGGGCGCTCTCCGGGGGACACTGAAGCTTTCTTT. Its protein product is CASSLTGRSPGDTEAFF.

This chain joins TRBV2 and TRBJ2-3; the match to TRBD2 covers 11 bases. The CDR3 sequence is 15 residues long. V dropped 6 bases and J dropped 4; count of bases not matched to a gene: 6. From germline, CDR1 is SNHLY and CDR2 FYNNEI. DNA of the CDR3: TGTGCCAGCAGCACGCTAGCGGGGGGTGCAGATACGCAGTATTTT. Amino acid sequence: CASSTLAGGADTQYF.